The 10 T cell receptor beta chains presented below share a single source sample, sequenced in a study of shared T cell receptors in the human thymus (dated by TCRdb to about 2021). The library was generated by the immunoSEQ multiplex PCR assay. TCRdb's version of the immuneACCESS table is confined to in-frame rearrangements and falls short of the full clone set. An unresolved V gene accounts for under half of the shortfall where checked; the remainder is of unknown origin. Here the sample has roughly 560,000 clones; around three quarters occur a single time. Jointly, the top ten make up roughly 0.013% of the sample. In addition, the sample was reused for a study of human thymus T cells.

The sample comprised thymocytes. Receptor source: a boy in the first two years of life with a congenital heart defect. Donor details come from another sample of the same person, matched by shared clones.

V gene TRBV2 combines with J gene TRBJ1-2, with 11 bases aligning to TRBD1. J lost 8 bases, V lost 2 bases, and 7 bases had no gene match. Germline V gives CDR1 SNHLY, CDR2 FYNNEI. This CDR3 contains 15 residues. The CDR3 DNA is TGTGCCAGCAGTGAAAAGGACAGGGGGCCGAAGGGCTACACCTTC. Amino acids: CASSEKDRGPKGYTF.

The J gene is TRBJ2-3, the V gene TRBV7-9; perhaps TRBD2 as D (5 bases). V lost 0 bases and J lost 1, with 14 bases in between. Germline-derived CDR1 and CDR2 are SEHNR and FQNEAQ (reference sequence). CDR3 length: 17 residues. In DNA form, the CDR3 reads TGTGCCAGCAGCTTAGCGCGAGGTAGCGAGCGCACAGATACGCAGTATTTT. This codes for CASSLARGSERTDTQYF. Based on the CDR3 plus reference TRBV7-9 and TRBJ2-3, the full variable domain is DTGVSQNPRHKITKRGQNVTFRCDPISEHNRLYWYRQTLGQGPEFLTYFQNEAQLEKSRLLSDRFSAERPKGSFSTLEIQRTEQGDSAMYLCASSLARGSERTDTQYFGPGTRLTVL.

The J gene is TRBJ1-1, the V gene TRBV7-8, with 9 bases lining up with TRBD1. V was clipped by 4 bases and J by 5 bases; unmatched bases: 8. The V gene's germline CDR1 is SGHVS and CDR2 FQNEAQ. This CDR3 spans 15 amino acids. The CDR3 region is CASSSNRDRETEAFF. The CDR3 DNA follows: TGTGCCAGCAGCTCCAACCGGGACAGGGAGACTGAAGCTTTCTTT.

V and J are TRBV7-9 and TRBJ2-7; a weak D match, TRBD1 (5 bases). In germline, CDR1 is SEHNR, CDR2 FQNEAQ (reference sequence). This CDR3 is 13 amino acids long. V gave up 5 bases and J gave up 2 bases, with 10 bases separating them. Here the CDR3 DNA reads TGTGCCAGCAGCATCGAAGGGGCCTACGAGCAGTACTTC. It codes for CASSIEGAYEQYF.

CDR3 nucleotides: TGCGCCAGCAGCCAAGAATTAGGCGGGAGCTCCTACGAGCAGTACTTC. It specifies CASSQELGGSSYEQYF. J is TRBJ2-7 and V is TRBV4-3; 7 nucleotides align to TRBD2. V dropped 0 bases and J dropped 0; count of bases not matched to a gene: 5. Germline V CDR1 and CDR2: LGHNA, YSLEER. This CDR3 comprises 16 residues.

The J gene is TRBJ2-7, the V gene TRBV9; TRBD1 is a possible D gene (5 bases). This CDR3 comprises 15 residues. V gave up 0 bases and J gave up 2 bases, with 12 bases separating them. Germline CDR1 and CDR2: SGDLS and YYNGEE. The CDR3: CASSVGAGKAYEQYF. The CDR3 DNA reads as TGTGCCAGCAGCGTAGGCGCAGGGAAGGCCTACGAGCAGTACTTC.

This clone occurred a few times. The gene calls are TRBV7-9 and TRBJ2-1; D uncertain. V lost 3 bases to trimming and J lost 6 bases, with 15 bases between them. The CDR3 runs 15 residues. Germline assignment: CDR1 SEHNR and CDR2 FQNEAQ (reference sequence). Written as DNA, the CDR3 is TGTGCCAGCAGCTTTTATCCTCGGTCGTCCAATGAGCAGTTCTTC. This translates into CASSFYPRSSNEQFF.

The J gene is TRBJ2-7, the V gene TRBV15; 8 bases line up with TRBD2. This CDR3 is 15 amino acids long. Germline loops: CDR1 LNHNV, CDR2 YYDKDF (reference sequence). V was clipped by 1 base and J by 5 bases; unmatched bases: 7. The chain's CDR3 is CATSRGGGRRHEQYF. The CDR3 coding sequence is TGTGCCACCAGCAGAGGGGGCGGGAGGAGACACGAGCAGTACTTC.

V usage is TRBV28 and J usage is TRBJ2-1; 9 bases fit TRBD2. This CDR3 is built from 15 residues. With 5 bases clipped from V and 4 bases from J, the junction kept 6 bases outside the gene matches. Germline V gives CDR1 MDHEN, CDR2 SYDVKM. CDR3 coding DNA: TGTGCCAGCAGTCCAAGACTAGCGGCTTACAATGAGCAGTTCTTC. This codes for CASSPRLAAYNEQFF.

The chain has TRBV5-8 and TRBJ2-3; 7 bases line up with TRBD1. Trimming cost V 3 bases and J 0 bases; bases outside gene matches: 4. Germline V gene sequence: CDR1 SGHTS, CDR2 YDEGEE. This CDR3 contains 15 residues. In DNA, the CDR3 is TGTGCCAGCAGCTCACAGGGGCTTAGCACAGATACGCAGTATTTT. Translating gives CASSSQGLSTDTQYF.